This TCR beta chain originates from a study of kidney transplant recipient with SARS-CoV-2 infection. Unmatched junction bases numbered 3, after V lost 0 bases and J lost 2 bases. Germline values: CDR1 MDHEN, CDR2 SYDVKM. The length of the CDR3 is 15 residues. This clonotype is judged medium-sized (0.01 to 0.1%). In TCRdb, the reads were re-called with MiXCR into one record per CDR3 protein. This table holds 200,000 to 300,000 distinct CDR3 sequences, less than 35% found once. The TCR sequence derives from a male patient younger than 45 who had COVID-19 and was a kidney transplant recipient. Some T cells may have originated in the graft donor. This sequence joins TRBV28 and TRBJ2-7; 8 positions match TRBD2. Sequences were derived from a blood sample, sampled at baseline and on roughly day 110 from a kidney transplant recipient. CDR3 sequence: CASSLWNSGTYEQYF. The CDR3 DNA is TGTGCCAGCAGTTTATGGAATAGCGGGACCTACGAGCAGTACTTC.